This TCR beta chain is drawn from a study of cytomegalovirus exposure and HLA in healthy donors. The PCR was carried out with 60 Vbeta primers and 13 Jbeta primers. Assay: immunoSEQ multiplex PCR; the TCRdb copy retains only in-frame clones and omits some. The sample includes tens of thousands of clones. Regarding the study as a whole: It was reportedly the case that the classifier diagnosed cytomegalovirus status with high specificity and sensitivity. Data from an earlier analysis indicated that most TCR beta V segments were productive either about 87% or about 30% of the time. Available immune exposure information was restricted to CMV serostatus only.

There are 16 residues in the CDR3. The V gene's germline CDR1 is LGHNT and CDR2 FRNRAP. V dropped 2 bases and J dropped 1 base, with 12 bases sitting between them. A remark on this clone: Its antigen remains unidentified.

The receptor was derived from a man aged 30 to 45 in good health and CMV-seropositive. The V call is TRBV12-5, the J call TRBJ1-5, with a weak D call TRBD1 (6 bases). The sample taken for sequencing was PBMCs. CDR3 coding DNA: TGTGCTAGTGGTTTGATAAGGGGGTTGAGCAATCAGCCCCAGCATTTT. It codes for CASGLIRGLSNQPQHF. Full variable domain (outside the CDR3, taken from reference TRBV12-5 and TRBJ1-5): DARVTQTPRHKVTEMGQEVTMRCQPILGHNTVFWYRQTMMQGLELLAYFRNRAPLDDSGMPKDRFSAEMPDATLATLKIQPSEPRDSAVYFCASGLIRGLSNQPQHFGDGTRLSIL.